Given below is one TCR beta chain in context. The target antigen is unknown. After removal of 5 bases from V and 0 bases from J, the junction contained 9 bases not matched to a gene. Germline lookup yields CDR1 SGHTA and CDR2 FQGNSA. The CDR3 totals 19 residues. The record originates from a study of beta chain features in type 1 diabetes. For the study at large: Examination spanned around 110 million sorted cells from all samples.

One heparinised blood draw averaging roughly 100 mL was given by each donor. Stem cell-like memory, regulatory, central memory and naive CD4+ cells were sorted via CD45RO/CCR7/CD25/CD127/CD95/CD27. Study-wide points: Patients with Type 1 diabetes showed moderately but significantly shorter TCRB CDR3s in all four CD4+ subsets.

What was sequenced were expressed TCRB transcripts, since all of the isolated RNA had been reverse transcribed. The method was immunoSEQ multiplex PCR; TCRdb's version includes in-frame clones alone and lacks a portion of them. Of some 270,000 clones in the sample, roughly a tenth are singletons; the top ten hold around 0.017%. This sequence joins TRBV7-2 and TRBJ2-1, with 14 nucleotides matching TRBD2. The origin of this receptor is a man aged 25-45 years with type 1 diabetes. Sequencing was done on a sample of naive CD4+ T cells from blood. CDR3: CASSRWTSGGFASYNEQFF. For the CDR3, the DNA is TGTGCCAGCAGCCGATGGACTAGCGGGGGGTTCGCCTCCTACAATGAGCAGTTCTTC.